This TCR beta chain was profiled in a study of CXCR3-negative and CXCR3-positive naive CD8 T cells (dated by TCRdb to the late 2010s). In the study overall: In total, about 135 million TRB reads were obtained, corresponding to roughly 1.5 +/- 0.3 million reads per library. Naive subsets from about five donors and memory cells from 3 donors were included in the TRBV-TRBJ cluster analysis. Data from ten or so donors, pooled across two independent experiments, went into the diversity and physicochemical repertoire analyses.

The germline V gene sets CDR1 to SGHTA and CDR2 to FQGNSA. The CDR3 runs 12 residues from the cysteine to the phenylalanine. No coding sequence is recorded. The sequencer was a NextSeq 550. The Human TCR Profiling Kit (MiLaboratory) was used to prepare UMI-labeled 5' RACE TRB cDNA libraries. cDNA synthesis used the entire amount of extracted RNA, and PCR amplification then used the entire amount of cDNA produced. Libraries were prepared in parallel with an identical number of PCR cycles. In the source study's methods: About 53,000 +/- 9,400 unique UMI-labeled TRB cDNA molecules per library were extracted with MIGEC and MiXCR, with at least two reads per UMI required. On average, each library contained approximately 40,000 +/- 10,000 functional in-frame TRB CDR3 nucleotide clonotypes without stop codons. After each sample was downsampled to 5000 UMI-labeled TRB molecules, VDJtools was used to calculate diversity metrics such as normalized Shannon-Wiener and Chao1. VDJtools was used to calculate clonotype-size-weighted physicochemical properties of the central five CDR3 residues, namely interaction energy, strength, volume and Kidera factor 4. TCRdb reprocessed the raw reads; every CDR3 protein sequence is a single record, and DNA is not supplied. The V and J calls here are based on TCRdb, not the publication. The record for this sample contains about 50,000 distinct CDR3 sequences. About 0.4% of the sample goes to the ten largest clones.

Remarks on this clonotype: Its antigen is not yet known.

For every CD8+ T cell subset, over 250,000 cells were flow-sorted straight into RLT lysis buffer, and each subset was sorted in triplicate. To keep memory contaminants out, a stringent definition of naive CD8+ T cells was applied: CD45RO-CCR7+CD27+CD95-. Standard density gradient centrifugation was used to isolate peripheral blood mononuclear cells from buffy coats. A FACSAria III was used to flow-sort naive CD8+ T cells into CXCR3-negative and CXCR3-positive populations. An RNeasy Mini Kit was used to extract total RNA from the sorted cells. Study-wide conclusions, independent of this receptor: Surface CD5, linked to self-reactivity in mice, was comparable between naive subsets; TCR interaction strength was therefore also inferred from TRB CDR3 physicochemical properties. Compared with CXCR3-negative naive cells, CXCR3-positive naive cells had TRB CDR3s with higher hydrophobicity (lower Kidera factor 4), lower energy, and higher strength and volume indices. Within the same donor, TRBV-TRBJ usage looked similar between naive CXCR3-negative and CXCR3-positive cells, but memory cells had distinct patterns. Both naive subsets had comparably high repertoire diversity, while memory CD8+ T cells had much lower repertoire diversity. CXCR3 expression partially decreased after cryopreservation, so most assays used freshly isolated PBMCs.

The chain is assembled from TRBV7-2 and TRBJ2-2. Sequencing was done on a sample of naive CXCR3- CD8+ T cells from blood. Interpreted using the paper, the cell subset or site label stands for: CD45RO-CCR7+CD27+CD95- naive CD8+ T cells lacking CXCR3 (TNR3-). The sequence derives from a human donor in good health. Some clones in this sample may be carry-over from other donors' samples. Here the CDR3 is given as CASSSPSGELFF.